This entry is about one TCR beta chain. Its target antigen remains unknown. No base quality information exists; no much larger clone differs at one position. The immunoSEQ Assay, a bias-controlled multiplex PCR, was used to amplify TCRbeta CDR3 regions from genomic DNA. In the authors' own workflow: The number of nucleated cells in each sample was estimated from the amplification of reference gene primers within the assay. To quantify the absolute abundance of each unique TCRbeta CDR3 rearrangement, sequence reads were collapsed and filtered. For each sample, productive Simpson clonality was calculated by taking the square root of Simpson's diversity index across productive rearrangements. The immuneACCESS repertoire file appears here via TCRdb, limited to in-frame rearrangements. These files lack a portion of the clones; in checked studies, under half of the deficit traces to unresolved V genes, and the cause of the others is not known. D and trimming were read from the DNA, whereas the V and J calls and clone size are those reported in that table. The sample includes about 340,000 clones, with around 86% observed a single time. The ten largest make up 4% to 5.5% of the sample.

The data are from a study of blood T cell repertoires in COVID-19 (dated by TCRdb to the early 2020s). About the full investigation: Samples from collaborators originated in the United States, Italy and Spain and spanned both the acute and convalescent phases of COVID-19. Nearly every sample came with metadata listing a de-identified subject ID, COVID-19 status, age in years and sex. Where available, HLA class I and class II types were taken from metadata supplied by the sample provider and were not determined by assay-based typing. The repertoires were released in a freely available public database meant as a resource for research on the immune response to SARS-CoV-2. Samples came from the ongoing ImmuneRACE study (first 160 participants) plus 1,254 subjects from 6 global collaborators. Deeply sampled blood TCRbeta repertoires from subjects exposed to, actively infected with, or recovered from COVID-19 were included in the dataset. The prospective study material was composed of cDNA or gDNA derived from T cells, B-cell-depleted T cells, or PBMCs. Overall study results and their limits: Clinical and demographic metadata were provided uncurated, with the amount varying by source and participant.

Participants in the prospective study were aged 18 to 89 years, lived in 20 to 25 United States geographic areas, and enrolled through a virtual design. In the prospective study, participants were assigned to cohorts based on the clinical history participants reported in a screening survey and a study questionnaire. Each participant in the prospective study had whole blood, serum and a nasopharyngeal or oropharyngeal swab collected by mobile phlebotomists. Additional blood draws and questionnaires over an approximately two-month period could optionally be provided by prospective study participants. Blood samples from the prospective study were shipped frozen or at room temperature prior to DNA extraction. The sequenced sample was PBMCs or T cells enriched from blood (not recorded which). The origin of this receptor is a woman aged 40-49 years with acute COVID-19.

The nucleotide sequence reads TGTGCCAGCACCCTGACGCGGAAGACGAACACCGGGGAGCTGTTTTTT. Translated, it reads CASTLTRKTNTGELFF. The chain employs TRBV2 and TRBJ2-2; the D gene identity is not certain. Deletion took 7 bases off V and 0 bases off J, with a span of 15 bases between the germline ends. As encoded in the germline V gene, CDR1 is SNHLY while CDR2 is FYNNEI. The CDR3 spans 16 residues, from the cysteine through the phenylalanine. Here the CDR3 DNA is all that survives: 48 bases in frame from base 1.